Shown below are 28 T cell receptor beta chains from a single sample sequenced in a study of blood T cell repertoires in COVID-19. The protocol was immunoSEQ multiplex PCR, while the TCRdb copy is restricted to in-frame clones and leaves out a portion. The repertoire includes approximately 150,000 clones, about 88% of them detected once, and roughly a sixth sits in the top ten. The sequenced sample was peripheral blood. All receptors derive from a man in his 60s with active or convalescent COVID-19.

V gene TRBV19 combines with J gene TRBJ1-5, with a weak D call TRBD1 (6 bases). The CDR3 sequence is 15 residues long. Germline CDR1 reads LNHDA; CDR2 reads SQIVND (reference sequence). Trimming removed 9 bases at V and 0 bases at J, with 15 bases between. CDR3 coding DNA: TGTGCCAGCCTACAGGGCCCATATAGCAATCAGCCCCAGCATTTT. This sequence encodes CASLQGPYSNQPQHF.

The chain couples TRBV20-1 to TRBJ1-2; unclear D gene. The CDR3 consists of 13 residues. Trimming took off 3 bases at V and 1 base at J, with 9 bases between the two ends. CDR1 and CDR2 from the germline V gene are DFQATT and SNEGSKA (reference sequence). The CDR3 bases are TGCAGTGCTAGTAGCCAGGATAACTATGGCTACACCTTC. It translates to CSASSQDNYGYTF.

The chain joins TRBV7-6 to TRBJ2-1; no reliable D call. Germline V gene data show CDR1 as SGHVS and CDR2 as FNYEAQ. CDR3 size: 15 residues. V lost 2 bases and J lost 10, with 18 bases in between. The CDR3 reads CASSLSLVAINEQFF. CDR3 in DNA: TGTGCCAGCAGCTTAAGTCTAGTTGCGATCAACGAGCAGTTCTTC.

V and J are TRBV2 and TRBJ1-1; 11 bases align to TRBD1. The CDR3 totals 13 residues. Germline V gives CDR1 SNHLY, CDR2 FYNNEI. The junction had 3 bases not matched to a gene; V was cut back by 8 bases and J by 4 bases. CDR3 protein: CASGTGGVTEAFF. For the CDR3, the DNA is TGTGCCAGCGGGACAGGGGGTGTCACTGAAGCTTTCTTT.

The chain links TRBV3-1 (or the pseudogene TRBV3-2) to TRBJ2-3; 10 bases agree with TRBD2. This CDR3 contains 17 residues. Trimming took 0 bases from V and 4 from J; bases not matched to a gene: 7. Germline loops: CDR1 LGHDT, CDR2 YNNKEL (reference sequence). The DNA for the CDR3 is TGTGCCAGCAGCCAAGATCCCGCTAGCGGGAGTCCAGATACGCAGTATTTT. Its translation: CASSQDPASGSPDTQYF.

This clone was counted once. The rearrangement links TRBV2 to TRBJ1-1, with D perhaps matching TRBD1 (5 bases). The germline V gene has CDR1 SNHLY and CDR2 FYNNEI. Deletions cut 3 bases from V and 2 bases from J, with 10 bases between. The CDR3 extends over 14 amino acids. CDR3 DNA: TGTGCCAGCAGTGAGTCGGGACTTAACACTGAAGCTTTCTTT. Encoded protein: CASSESGLNTEAFF.

The chain employs TRBV6-6 and TRBJ1-2, with 7 positions matching TRBD1. CDR1 is MNHNY and CDR2 is SVGAGI in the germline V gene (reference sequence). The CDR3 is 13 amino acids. V shed 9 bases, J shed 5 bases, and the junction held 9 bases outside the gene matches. CDR3 residues: CASQGGARYGYTF. The CDR3 DNA follows: TGTGCCAGTCAAGGGGGCGCGCGGTATGGCTACACCTTC.

The chain is built from TRBV18 and TRBJ1-4; possible D gene TRBD1, 6 bases. This CDR3 comprises 18 residues. Germline assignment: CDR1 KGHSH and CDR2 LQKENI. Trimming took 2 bases from V and 5 from J, leaving 21 bases between them. CDR3 sequence: CASSPSVLAGTKNEKLFF. In DNA, the CDR3 is TGTGCCAGCTCACCATCCGTCCTTGCCGGGACAAAGAATGAAAAACTGTTTTTT.

The rearrangement joins TRBV19 to TRBJ2-2; 12 nucleotides match TRBD1. The CDR3 sequence is 16 residues long. CDR1 and CDR2 (germline): LNHDA, SQIVND (reference sequence). The V gene end was trimmed by 3 bases and the J gene end by 5 bases; junction bases not matched to a gene: 4. In nucleotides, the CDR3 is TGTGCCAGTAGTATTGGGGACAGGGGGCGTACCGGGGAGCTGTTTTTT. This encodes CASSIGDRGRTGELFF.

This clone was seen more than once but under ten times. V gene TRBV14 combines with J gene TRBJ1-3; D gene ambiguous. CDR1 SGHDN and CDR2 FVKESK come from the germline V gene. The V end lost 2 bases, the J end lost 0 bases, and 11 bases lay between the germline ends. The CDR3 contains 16 residues. Here the CDR3 reads CASSQRSRASGNTIYF. The CDR3 DNA is TGTGCCAGCAGCCAACGATCAAGAGCCTCTGGAAACACCATATATTTT.

The rearrangement uses TRBV7-6 and TRBJ2-5, with D perhaps TRBD2 (5 bases). Per the germline V gene, CDR1 is SGHVS and CDR2 is FNYEAQ. Trimming removed 5 bases at V and 1 base at J, with 11 bases between. The CDR3 is 14 amino acids. The CDR3 DNA sequence: TGTGCCAGCAGCCAACGCGGGTCCCAAGAGACCCAGTACTTC. Translation: CASSQRGSQETQYF.

V and J are TRBV7-9 and TRBJ2-3; D perhaps matches TRBD2 (7 bases). Trimming shortened V by 3 bases and J by 2 bases, and 15 bases separated the two germline ends. Germline-derived CDR1 and CDR2 are SEHNR and FQNEAQ (reference sequence). This CDR3 is 16 amino acids long. The CDR3: CASSFMEGGLTDTQYF. The CDR3 DNA sequence: TGTGCCAGCAGCTTTATGGAGGGGGGGCTCACAGATACGCAGTATTTT.

The rearrangement links TRBV15 to TRBJ1-3; unclear D gene. V was cut by 0 bases and J by 0 bases, with 9 bases left in between. The germline V gene has CDR1 LNHNV and CDR2 YYDKDF (reference sequence). The CDR3 has 16 residues. The CDR3 sequence is CATSRDLPYSGNTIYF. The CDR3 DNA is TGTGCCACCAGCAGAGATCTCCCGTACTCTGGAAACACCATATATTTT.

The V call is TRBV5-1, the J call TRBJ2-3, with TRBD1 matching over 9 bases. The CDR3 loop spans 16 amino acids. From germline, CDR1 is SGHRS and CDR2 YFSETQ. V lost 1 base and J lost 1; bases outside the gene matches: 4. Here the CDR3 DNA reads TGCGCCAGCAGCTTGAACAGGGGGCCGGGCACAGATACGCAGTATTTT. This translates into CASSLNRGPGTDTQYF.

The chain employs TRBV5-1 and TRBJ2-3, with TRBD2 identical over 12 bases. CDR3 length: 14 residues. Trimming cost V 4 bases and J 9 bases; bases outside gene matches: 6. CDR1 and CDR2 from the germline V gene are SGHRS and YFSETQ. This chain's CDR3 is CASSTSGGPGTQYF. CDR3 DNA: TGCGCCAGCAGCACTAGCGGGGGGCCGGGGACGCAGTATTTT.

The chain is built from TRBV7-9 and TRBJ1-1; D may be TRBD1 (5 bases). V lost 1 base and J lost 5, with 11 bases in between. CDR3 length equals 14 residues. Germline lookup yields CDR1 SEHNR and CDR2 FQNEAQ (reference sequence). Written as DNA, the CDR3 is TGTGCCAGCAGCTTAGAAGGGGTCCGGACTGAAGCTTTCTTT. Translated, it gives CASSLEGVRTEAFF.

This sequence joins TRBV6-6 and TRBJ1-4, with D tentatively TRBD1 (5 bases). This CDR3 has 15 amino acids. Trimming pared 0 bases from V and 8 bases from J, leaving 13 bases between. Germline V gives CDR1 MNHNY, CDR2 SVGAGI (reference sequence). CDR3 protein: CASSYSSGEGEKLFF. CDR3 DNA: TGTGCCAGCAGTTACTCTTCGGGGGAGGGGGAAAAACTGTTTTTT.

The V gene is TRBV29-1, the J gene TRBJ2-1; tentative D call: TRBD2 (5 bases). V lost 1 base, J lost 7 bases, and 17 bases lay in between. The CDR3 sequence is 15 residues long. Looked up from germline, CDR1 is SQVTM and CDR2 is ANQGSEA. The CDR3 DNA is TGCAGCGTTGAAGTTCCCCGGCCCCGCGGGAATGAGCAGTTCTTC. It translates to CSVEVPRPRGNEQFF.

The chain links TRBV4-1 to TRBJ2-3; 7 nucleotides agree with TRBD2. After removal of 4 bases from V and 0 bases from J, the junction contained 22 bases not matched to a gene. The CDR3 spans 21 residues. The germline gives CDR1 MGHRA, CDR2 YSYEKL. CDR3 sequence reads: CASSPYSLSGRNSTSTDTQYF. The CDR3 DNA follows: TGCGCCAGCAGCCCATATAGCCTTTCCGGGAGGAACAGTACTAGCACAGATACGCAGTATTTT.

A single count supports this clone. V is TRBV5-8 and J is TRBJ1-3; TRBD1 aligns across 7 bases. Germline V gene lookup returns CDR1 SGHTS and CDR2 YDEGEE. The CDR3 totals 15 residues. With V trimmed by 2 bases and J by 3 bases, 5 bases remained unmatched. The chain's CDR3 is CASSFGTVFGNTIYF. The DNA of the CDR3 is TGTGCCAGCAGCTTTGGGACAGTTTTTGGAAACACCATATATTTT.

This sequence joins TRBV29-1 and TRBJ1-4, with D unresolved. The CDR3 consists of 11 residues. Looked up from germline, CDR1 is SQVTM and CDR2 is ANQGSEA. Trimming pared 4 bases from V and 8 bases from J, leaving 8 bases between. As DNA, the CDR3 is TGCAGCGTTGCTAGCGAAGAAAAACTGTTTTTT. Translated, it gives CSVASEEKLFF.

Only a few counts were recorded for this clone. The chain has TRBV29-1 and TRBJ1-4, with D possibly matching TRBD1 (5 bases). Germline lookup yields CDR1 SQVTM and CDR2 ANQGSEA. CDR3 length: 13 amino acids. Trimming cost V 3 bases and J 10 bases, with 15 bases left between them. The CDR3 reads CSVDWGVEGKLFF. The DNA of the CDR3 is TGCAGCGTTGACTGGGGGGTTGAGGGAAAACTGTTTTTT.

This clone has only one observation. This chain links TRBV3-1 (or the pseudogene TRBV3-2) with TRBJ1-1; 8 bases match TRBD1. Germline V gene lookup returns CDR1 LGHDT and CDR2 YNNKEL (reference sequence). Trimming took 0 bases from V and 1 from J; bases not matched to a gene: 10. The CDR3 covers 18 residues. This CDR3 is CASSQDRGTGLKNTEAFF. CDR3 coding DNA: TGTGCCAGCAGCCAAGATCGCGGGACAGGCTTGAAGAACACTGAAGCTTTCTTT.

V and J are TRBV24-1 and TRBJ2-3; D is unresolved. Trimming left V 5 bases short and J 4 bases short, with 12 bases between. The V gene's germline CDR1 is KGHDR and CDR2 SFDVKD. The CDR3 spans 14 residues. CDR3 sequence reads: CATSGSSTPDTQYF. For the CDR3, the DNA is TGTGCCACCAGTGGGTCGAGTACTCCAGATACGCAGTATTTT.

The chain recombines TRBV7-2 with TRBJ1-5; TRBD1 matches 8 bases. The CDR3 loop spans 13 amino acids. Germline lookup yields CDR1 SGHTA and CDR2 FQGNSA. Trimming took 3 bases from V and 5 from J; bases not matched to a gene: 0. CDR3 sequence (DNA): TGTGCCAGCAGCTTCAGGGGGCATCAGCCCCAGCATTTT. Translating gives CASSFRGHQPQHF.

This rearrangement joins TRBV24-1 to TRBJ2-2, with 9 positions matching TRBD2. With V trimmed by 4 bases and J by 3 bases, 5 bases remained unmatched. Germline CDR1 and CDR2: KGHDR and SFDVKD. The CDR3 totals 16 residues. The CDR3 here is CATSDTSGRYTGELFF. CDR3 nucleotide sequence: TGTGCCACCAGTGACACGAGCGGGAGGTACACCGGGGAGCTGTTTTTT.

The chain employs TRBV2 and TRBJ1-3, with TRBD1 as a possible D gene (6 bases). V was shortened by 4 bases and J by 4 bases, with 14 bases between the two germline ends. The length of the CDR3 is 15 residues. CDR1 is SNHLY and CDR2 is FYNNEI in the germline V gene. The CDR3 DNA follows: TGTGCCAGCAGTGGGGCAGGGGTGGCAGGAAACACCATATATTTT. Residues: CASSGAGVAGNTIYF.

The chain uses TRBV6-5 and TRBJ1-1; a weak D match, TRBD1 (5 bases). Germline-derived CDR1 and CDR2 are MNHEY and SVGAGI. CDR3 length: 15 amino acids. Trimming left V 6 bases short and J 3 bases short, with 17 bases between. The CDR3 DNA follows: TGTGCCAGCAGCCCAAGTTCCGGACAATACACTGAAGCTTTCTTT. It encodes CASSPSSGQYTEAFF.